This entry describes one TCR beta chain. In the same sample, other DNA sequences code for this CDR3. The CDR3 contains 15 residues. V gave up 5 bases and J gave up 0 bases; unmatched junction bases: 4. The germline CDR1 and CDR2 sequences are SGHTA and FQGNSA. The sample is drawn from a study of blood T cell repertoires in COVID-19. Looking at the study overall: The origin of the acute and convalescent COVID-19 samples was the United States, Italy and Spain.

In the study's own analysis: Cell counts per sample came from amplifying reference gene primers. Here immunoSEQ multiplex PCR was the method, and the copy in TCRdb shows in-frame clones only, minus some. D and trimming come from the DNA, and the V and J calls and clone size come from that table. The sample holds a few hundred thousand clones, 89% seen once. This clonotype was sampled from a woman between 50 and 59 years old who had been exposed to COVID-19. The sample taken for sequencing was PBMCs or T cells enriched from blood (not recorded which). The V gene is TRBV7-2, the J gene TRBJ2-3; TRBD1 agrees at 8 bases. The CDR3 DNA sequence: TGTGCCAGCAGCCTCGACAGGGGCAGCACAGATACGCAGTATTTT. Its protein product is CASSLDRGSTDTQYF.